Listed below are T cell receptor beta chains from one sample, sequenced in a study of blood T cell repertoires in COVID-19. Profiling relied on immunoSEQ multiplex PCR, and the TCRdb table lists in-frame clones only, not all of them. The sample holds 60,000 to 75,000 clones, 70% to 90% seen once. Specimen: peripheral blood. Receptors were obtained from a woman in her forties or fifties with COVID-19, enrolled during active disease. The CDR3 runs from the conserved cysteine through the conserved F or W. D genes are given only for firm matches. The size field is filled for only some rows; it gives once, few, many or a size class.

TRBV18	few	14	TRBD2	TRBJ2-3	TGTGCCAGCTCATCCCTAGCGGGCCTAGATACGCAGTATTTT	CASSSLAGLDTQYF
TRBV4-1	-	18	TRBD2	TRBJ2-3	TGCGCCAGCAGCCAATTGACTAGCGAACCCTGGGGTGCAGATACGCAGTATTTT	CASSQLTSEPWGADTQYF
TRBV28	-	16	TRBD1	TRBJ1-2	TGTGCCAGCCTTTCGCCAGGGGGACAGGGGCACTATGGCTACACCTTC	CASLSPGGQGHYGYTF
TRBV6-5	few	13	-	TRBJ1-1	TGTGCCAGCACCTCCAATGGGGGGTTTGAAGCTTTCTTT	CASTSNGGFEAFF
TRBV30	-	14	TRBD1	TRBJ2-1	TGTGCCTGGAGTCTGGACAGGCCACCCAATGAGCAGTTCTTC	CAWSLDRPPNEQFF
TRBV28	-	15	-	TRBJ2-6	TGTGCCAGCAGTTCGGGGGGCCCCGGCGCCAACGTCCTGACTTTC	CASSSGGPGANVLTF
TRBV29-1	-	14	TRBD1	TRBJ2-7	TGCAGCGTTGTTGACGGGACAGGACTGGGCGAGCAGTACTTC	CSVVDGTGLGEQYF
TRBV7-3	-	15	-	TRBJ2-2	TGTGCCAGCAGCTTAGGCGACAGGTGGACCGGGGAGCTGTTTTTT	CASSLGDRWTGELFF
TRBV5-1	-	16	-	TRBJ2-7	TGCGCCAGCAGCTTGGTTGGGGCTCCCCCCTCCTACGAGCAGTACTTC	CASSLVGAPPSYEQYF
TRBV19	-	13	-	TRBJ2-1	TGTGCCAGTAGTACTCGTCACAGGGATGAGCAGTTCTTC	CASSTRHRDEQFF
TRBV16	-	19	TRBD1	TRBJ2-6	TGTGCCAGCAGCCAATTTTTGGGGACAGGGAACTCTGGGGCCAACGTCCTGACTTTC	CASSQFLGTGNSGANVLTF
TRBV27	once	14	TRBD1	TRBJ1-1	TGTGCCAGCAGTTTATGGCAGGGGGCCACTGAAGCTTTCTTT	CASSLWQGATEAFF
TRBV9	-	12	TRBD2	TRBJ2-7	TGTGCCAGCAGCGCAGCGGGAAACGAGCAGTACTTC	CASSAAGNEQYF
TRBV5-4	-	13	-	TRBJ1-2	TGTGCCAGCAGCTTGGCCGTCAGGAATGGCTACACCTTC	CASSLAVRNGYTF
TRBV19	-	14	TRBD1	TRBJ1-5	TGTGCCAGTTTGGAACAGGGGCTCAATCAGCCCCAGCATTTT	CASLEQGLNQPQHF
TRBV28	-	19	TRBD2	TRBJ2-7	TGTGCCAGCAGTTCCATTCTGACCCCTAGCGGGAGGGATCCCTACGAGCAGTACTTC	CASSSILTPSGRDPYEQYF
TRBV11-2	-	14	-	TRBJ2-7	TGTGCCAGCAGCATTAGGGGCAGCTCCTACGAGCAGTACTTC	CASSIRGSSYEQYF